What follows is one T cell receptor (beta chain) and its context. Antigen: not known. It was CD45RO-negative cells, positively selected for CCR7, that made up naive CD8 cells, with terminally differentiated effector memory CD45RA+ cells excluded. This sample stems from a study of shared clonotypes between healthy human individuals. Assay used: immunoSEQ multiplex PCR; TCRdb lists only in-frame clones, some missing. The sample consists of a few million clones, roughly 93% of them appearing once. General study results and limits: Non-shared clonotypes displayed generation probabilities falling below those of clonotypes present in all four donors. The small donor group covered limited genetic and exposure diversity.

Germline CDR1 and CDR2: MNHNS and SASEGT. The CDR3 totals 12 residues. V dropped 4 bases and J dropped 7; count of bases not matched to a gene: 3. The chain links TRBV6-1 to TRBJ1-1; 7 nucleotides line up with TRBD1. Material: naive CD8+ T cells from PBMCs. The clonotype was recovered from a man between 18 and 35 years old in good health. Some clones in this sample may be carry-over from other donors' samples. Here the CDR3 reads CASSGGDSEAFF. Written as DNA, the CDR3 is TGTGCCAGCAGTGGGGGGGACAGTGAAGCTTTCTTT.